The subject of this entry is one TCR beta chain. The CDR3 runs to 15 residues. V lost 2 bases, J lost 0 bases, and 8 bases lay in between. The V gene's germline CDR1 is SGHDN and CDR2 FVKESK. Profiled with immunoSEQ multiplex PCR; TCRdb holds only in-frame clones, not every one. The sample contains roughly 130,000 clones, 84% of which appear only once. These data come from a study of blood T cell repertoires in COVID-19. The gene calls are TRBV14 and TRBJ1-3; no clear D gene. The TCR comes from a man aged 25-45 years with COVID-19, enrolled during active disease. Material for sequencing was peripheral blood. The CDR3 sequence is CASSQSQLSGNTIYF. The CDR3 nucleotides read TGTGCCAGCAGCCAAAGCCAACTCTCTGGAAACACCATATATTTT.